The source of this TCR beta chain is a study of T cell responses to AZD1222 COVID-19 vaccine. In the study overall: Pooling covered second doses at about 4 or about 12 weeks. Study-wide results and limits: Among those given AZD1222, only five or six were seropositive at baseline. Sampling that yielded the repertoires occurred only after the peak T cell response. Clonal diversity was possibly underestimated; the donors were predominantly white British and more often female.

As for this clone: Its antigen remains unidentified.

Clones were read by immunoSEQ multiplex PCR, and TCRdb kept only the in-frame ones, dropping some. The repertoire holds under 150,000 clones, with more than 85% as singletons. CDR3 length equals 19 residues. The sequencing used peripheral blood, collected on day 0 of AZD1222 vaccination. The rearrangement links TRBV21-1 to TRBJ2-6; the table's D call TRBD1 went unverified against the DNA. TRBV21-1 counts as a pseudogene. The clonotype originates from an adult in good health. The CDR3 DNA is TGTGCCAGCAGCAAAGGCGGGACAGGAATCCTCTCTGGGGCCAACGTCCTGACTTTC. This gives the protein CASSKGGTGILSGANVLTF.